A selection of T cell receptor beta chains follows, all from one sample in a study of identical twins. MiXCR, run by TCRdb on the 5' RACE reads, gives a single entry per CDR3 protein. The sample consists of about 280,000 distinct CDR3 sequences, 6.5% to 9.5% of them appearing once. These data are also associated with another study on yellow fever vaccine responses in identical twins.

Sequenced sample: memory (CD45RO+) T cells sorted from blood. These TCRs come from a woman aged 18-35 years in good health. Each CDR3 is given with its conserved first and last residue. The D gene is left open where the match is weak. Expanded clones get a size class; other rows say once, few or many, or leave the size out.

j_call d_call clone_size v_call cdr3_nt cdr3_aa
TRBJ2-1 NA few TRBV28 TGTGCCAGCAGCCGGTTTAATCAGGTTAGGTTCTTC CASSRFNQVRFF
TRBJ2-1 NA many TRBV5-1 TGCGCCAGCAGCACTGCTGGGGCAGGGAGCCACAATGAGCAGTTCTTC CASSTAGAGSHNEQFF
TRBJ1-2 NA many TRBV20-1 TGCAGTGCAAGGGGTTATTCCGGCTACACCTTC CSARGYSGYTF
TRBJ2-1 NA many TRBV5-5 TGTGCCAGCAGCTTGGATTGGTCCCAGGGGTACAATGAGCAGTTCTTC CASSLDWSQGYNEQFF
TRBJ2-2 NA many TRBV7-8 TGTGCCAGCAGCTCCTCTACCGGGGCGAACACCGGGGAGCTGTTTTTT CASSSSTGANTGELFF
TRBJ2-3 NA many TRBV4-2 TGTGCCAGCAGCCAAGGGAGGTCGGGGGGCCGCACAGATACGCAGTATTTT CASSQGRSGGRTDTQYF
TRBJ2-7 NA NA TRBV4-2 TGTGCCAGCAGCCAAGTCTTGGACAGTCTCTCCTACGAGCAGTACTTC CASSQVLDSLSYEQYF
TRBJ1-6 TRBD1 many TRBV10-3 TGTGCCATCAGCCGACAGGGGTGGAATTCACCCCTCCACTTT CAISRQGWNSPLHF
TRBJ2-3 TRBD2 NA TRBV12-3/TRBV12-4 TGTGCCAGCAGTCAAGGGGGACTAGTCCTCCGCACAGATACGCAGTATTTT CASSQGGLVLRTDTQYF
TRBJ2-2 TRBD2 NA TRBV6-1 TGTGCCAGCAGTGTTGGACTAGCGAATGGGGAGCTGTTTTTT CASSVGLANGELFF
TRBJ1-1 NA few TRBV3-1 TGTGCCAGCAGCCCAGGGGTTGGGGGTGAAGCTTTCTTT CASSPGVGGEAFF
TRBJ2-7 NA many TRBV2 TGTGCCAGCAGACGACAAGACGAGCAGTACTTC CASRRQDEQYF
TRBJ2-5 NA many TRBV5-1 TGCGCCAGCAGCTTGGCCAAGGGGGTGATACAAGAGACCCAGTACTTC CASSLAKGVIQETQYF
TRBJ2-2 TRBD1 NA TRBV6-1 TGTGCCAGCAGGGGTAGGGGACAGGGATACACCGGGGAGCTGTTTTTT CASRGRGQGYTGELFF
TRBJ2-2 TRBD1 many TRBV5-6 TGTGCCAGCAGCTTCCCTCGGGACAGGGGGTCAGCCGGGGAGCTGTTTTTT CASSFPRDRGSAGELFF
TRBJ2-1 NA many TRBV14 TGTGCCAGCAGCCGGCTCCGGGATCAGCAGTTCTTC CASSRLRDQQFF
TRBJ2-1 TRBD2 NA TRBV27 TGTGCCACCTTTTATAGCATTGGTAAAACTAGCGGGAGATATGGGTCCTACAATGAGCAGTTCTTC CATFYSIGKTSGRYGSYNEQFF
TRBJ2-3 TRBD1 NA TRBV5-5 TGTGCCAGCAGCTACGGCGGGACAGGGGATACGCAGTATTTT CASSYGGTGDTQYF
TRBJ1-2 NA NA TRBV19 TGTGCCAGTAGTACCACAGGCGGCTACACCTTC CASSTTGGYTF
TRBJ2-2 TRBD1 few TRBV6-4 TGTGCCAGCAGTGAAGAGACAGGGGGCACCGGGGAGCTGTTTTTT CASSEETGGTGELFF
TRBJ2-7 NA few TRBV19 TGTGCCAGTAGTATCGGGGACGGATACTCCTACGAGCAGTACTTC CASSIGDGYSYEQYF
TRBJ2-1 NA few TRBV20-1 TGCAGTGCTAGTAACGCAGTGTTTGACTACAATGAGCAGTTCTTC CSASNAVFDYNEQFF
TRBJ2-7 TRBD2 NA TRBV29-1 TGCAGCGCCGCCGGGACTAGCGGCCCCATTTACTACGAGCAGTACTTC CSAAGTSGPIYYEQYF